This T cell receptor beta chain came from a study of shared clonotypes between healthy human individuals. The assay was immunoSEQ multiplex PCR, and TCRdb's table has in-frame clones only and misses some. The data hold about 490,000 clones, with roughly 85% observed a single time. This clone came up a few times. Every donor was a Caucasian adult from Nashville, Tennessee. This receptor was obtained from a middle-aged woman in good health. Some clones in this sample may be carry-over from other donors' samples. Sequenced sample: PBMCs.

The CDR3 spells CAISESQGQGGTEAFF. CDR3 in DNA: TGTGCCATCAGTGAGTCGCAAGGACAGGGAGGTACTGAAGCTTTCTTT. The chain has TRBV10-3 and TRBJ1-1; 8 positions match TRBD1. The germline gives CDR1 ENHRY, CDR2 SYGVKD. This CDR3 is 16 amino acids long. After removal of 0 bases from V and 5 bases from J, the junction contained 8 bases not matched to a gene.